The 21 T cell receptor beta chains below were found in one sample sequenced in a study of blood T cells in healthy people across ages. The authors ran a second PCR of roughly 6 to 12 cycles using a sample-barcoded 5' primer and a J-beta primer mix. TCRdb reprocessed the 5' RACE reads via MiXCR and lists one record per CDR3 protein. The sample holds about 800,000 distinct CDR3 sequences, around 25% seen once. Another study also made use of these data, one on T cells of mothers and their children.

The sequenced sample consisted of blood. The receptors stem from a boy aged 5-17 years in good health.

V is TRBV12-3 or TRBV12-4 and J is TRBJ2-7; 9 nucleotides line up with TRBD1. Trimming at V came to 5 bases and at J to 1 base, leaving 12 bases not matched to a gene. This CDR3 contains 17 residues. DNA of the CDR3: TGTGCCAGCAGTGAAGCGCCCCGGGACAGGGTATCCTACGAGCAGTACTTC. Residues: CASSEAPRDRVSYEQYF.

This clonotype was seen a handful of times. The rearrangement links TRBV25-1 to TRBJ1-2, with a tentative D call TRBD1 (6 bases). CDR3 length: 12 residues. Trimming took 7 bases from V and 2 from J, leaving 8 bases between them. The germline V gene has CDR1 MGHDK and CDR2 SYGVNS. The CDR3 region is CASNTGNYGYTF. Here the CDR3 DNA reads TGTGCCAGCAATACAGGGAACTATGGCTACACCTTC.

The genes are TRBV7-2 and TRBJ2-1; 7 nucleotides align to TRBD2. Germline-derived CDR1 and CDR2 are SGHTA and FQGNSA. V was clipped by 5 bases and J by 5 bases; unmatched bases: 9. There are 15 residues in the CDR3. The CDR3 sequence: CASSRRASGDNEQFF. For the CDR3, the DNA is TGTGCCAGCAGCCGACGGGCTAGCGGAGACAATGAGCAGTTCTTC.

This clonotype was counted between two and nine times. This chain joins TRBV25-1 and TRBJ2-7; D not certain. Germline-derived CDR1 and CDR2 are MGHDK and SYGVNS. The CDR3 is made up of 12 amino acids. Trimming shortened V by 3 bases and J by 3 bases, and 6 bases separated the two germline ends. CDR3 residues: CASSDNGYEQYF. DNA for the CDR3: TGTGCCAGCAGTGATAACGGCTACGAGCAGTACTTC.

The chain is built from TRBV5-1 and TRBJ2-3, with TRBD1 identical over 9 bases. This CDR3 has 16 amino acids. Trimming at V came to 2 bases and at J to 5 bases, leaving 9 bases not matched to a gene. Germline lookup yields CDR1 SGHRS and CDR2 YFSETQ. The CDR3 coding sequence is TGCGCCAGCAGCTTCGACAGGGGGAGTTCCGGAGATACGCAGTATTTT. Protein sequence: CASSFDRGSSGDTQYF. The full variable domain, its missing parts supplied by reference TRBV5-1 and TRBJ2-3, is KAGVTQTPRYLIKTRGQQVTLSCSPISGHRSVSWYQQTPGQGLQFLFEYFSETQRNKGNFPGRFSGRQFSNSRSEMNVSTLELGDSALYLCASSFDRGSSGDTQYFGPGTRLTVL.

The V and J genes are TRBV28 and TRBJ2-5, with 13 bases that match TRBD2. The J call may be incorrect, as the DNA end agrees better with TRBJ2-1. The CDR3 contains 15 residues. Germline V gene lookup returns CDR1 MDHEN and CDR2 SYDVKM. The CDR3 sequence is CASSTSGGAYDEQFF. CDR3 coding DNA: TGTGCCAGCAGTACTAGCGGGGGGGCTTATGATGAGCAGTTCTTC.

Remarks on this clonotype: Germline and junction disagree at one end, which may indicate a read error. This rearrangement joins TRBV6-5 to TRBJ2-4; a possible D gene is TRBD1 (5 bases). CDR1 and CDR2 from the germline V gene are MNHEY and SVGAGI. The CDR3 is 15 amino acids. Here the CDR3 reads CASSSTELAKNIQYF. The CDR3, as DNA: TGTGCGAGCAGTTCGACAGAATTAGCCAAAAACATTCAGTACTTC.

The CDR3 here is CASSQGDRADNEKLFF. CDR3 DNA sequence: TGTGCCAGCAGCCAGGGCGACAGGGCAGATAATGAAAAACTGTTTTTT. The chain combines TRBV4-2 with TRBJ1-4; 7 nucleotides align to TRBD1. The ends lost 3 bases at V and 4 bases at J; junction bases unmatched: 8. The V gene's germline CDR1 is LGHNA and CDR2 YNFKEQ. This CDR3 is built from 16 residues.

This chain connects TRBV12-3 or TRBV12-4 to TRBJ1-4; D perhaps matches TRBD1 (5 bases). The CDR3 consists of 15 residues. V lost 1 base and J 8 bases, leaving 14 bases between the germline ends. The CDR3 DNA reads TGTGCCAGCAGTTTAGTGGTCGGGGGTCGGGAAAAACTGTTTTTT. Encoded protein: CASSLVVGGREKLFF.

The chain uses TRBV20-1 and TRBJ2-3; D not certain. Germline V CDR1 and CDR2: DFQATT, SNEGSKA (reference sequence). The CDR3 covers 12 residues. The V end was cut by 0 bases, the J end by 5 bases, with 6 bases between. The CDR3 spells CSARDSGDTQYF. As DNA, the CDR3 is TGCAGTGCTAGAGATTCGGGAGATACGCAGTATTTT.

The rearrangement links TRBV29-1 to TRBJ2-1; 8 bases fit TRBD2. J gave up 6 bases and V 7 bases, and 5 bases lay outside the gene matches. The V gene's germline CDR1 is SQVTM and CDR2 ANQGSEA. The CDR3 totals 12 residues. This CDR3 reads CSGRGTSNEQFF. In DNA, the CDR3 is TGCAGCGGGCGCGGGACTAGCAATGAGCAGTTCTTC.

This clonotype was counted only a few times. The chain combines TRBV7-2 with TRBJ2-2, with D tentatively TRBD1 (6 bases). Per germline, CDR1 SGHTA and CDR2 FQGNSA. The length of the CDR3 is 17 residues. V was shortened by 6 bases and J by 2 bases, with 19 bases between the two germline ends. The CDR3 DNA follows: TGTGCCAGCAGTTCACCGCCCGGGACAATTAACACCGGGGAGCTGTTTTTT. Translated, it gives CASSSPPGTINTGELFF.

The rearrangement uses TRBV12-3 or TRBV12-4 and TRBJ2-1; a weak D match, TRBD1 (5 bases). The CDR3 contains 13 residues. Trimming left V 7 bases short and J 3 bases short, with 10 bases between. This CDR3 is CASTPGIYNEQFF. CDR3 sequence (DNA): TGTGCCAGCACACCAGGGATCTACAATGAGCAGTTCTTC.

This clonotype was recorded a few times. The J gene is TRBJ2-5, the V gene TRBV29-1, with a possible D match to TRBD2 (6 bases). V dropped 0 bases and J dropped 1 base, with 15 bases sitting between them. This CDR3 is built from 16 residues. Germline assignment: CDR1 SQVTM and CDR2 ANQGSEA. The CDR3 bases are TGCAGCGTTGAAGATCCCCGCGGGGAACTCCAAGAGACCCAGTACTTC. Amino acids: CSVEDPRGELQETQYF.

V is TRBV3-1 and J is TRBJ2-1; 7 nucleotides match TRBD2. Germline loops: CDR1 LGHDT, CDR2 YNNKEL (reference sequence). J gave up 3 bases and V 4 bases, and 9 bases lay outside the gene matches. The CDR3 is 16 amino acids. Here the CDR3 reads CASSPTRDYLYNEQFF. The CDR3 DNA reads as TGTGCCAGCAGCCCAACCCGGGACTACCTCTACAATGAGCAGTTCTTC.

This clonotype was counted only a few times. The chain recombines TRBV29-1 with TRBJ2-7; 7 bases are shared with TRBD1. Germline trimming cut 6 bases from V and 6 bases from J; bases unmatched to any gene: 14. This CDR3 is built from 14 residues. Germline loops: CDR1 SQVTM, CDR2 ANQGSEA. This CDR3 is CSVSKGATSGEQYF. The CDR3 bases are TGCAGCGTGAGCAAGGGGGCAACCTCCGGCGAGCAGTACTTC.

This chain connects TRBV18 to TRBJ1-3; weak D call: TRBD1 (5 bases). V gave up 1 base and J gave up 0 bases, with 13 bases separating them. This CDR3 contains 17 residues. Germline V gene lookup returns CDR1 KGHSH and CDR2 LQKENI. DNA of the CDR3: TGTGCCAGCTCACCACTAGACAGTATCTCCTCTGGAAACACCATATATTTT. Protein: CASSPLDSISSGNTIYF.

Turning to this clonotype: This may be a read error: a much more frequent sequence differs by one nucleotide. J is TRBJ1-4 and V is TRBV13; 9 bases are shared with TRBD1. The CDR3 has 15 amino acids. CDR1 PRHDT and CDR2 FYEKMQ come from the germline V gene (reference sequence). V was pared by 5 bases and J by 4 bases, with 5 bases of the junction left unmatched. The CDR3, as DNA: TGTGCCAGCAGCCCCCGGACAGGGGTTAATGAAAAACTGTTTTTT. Translation gives CASSPRTGVNEKLFF.

This chain links TRBV20-1 with TRBJ1-2, with unresolved D. This CDR3 region has 13 residues. Deletions cut 0 bases from V and 2 bases from J, with 7 bases between. CDR1 and CDR2 from the germline V gene are DFQATT and SNEGSKA (reference sequence). The CDR3 is CSARDERNYGYTF. The CDR3 DNA follows: TGCAGTGCTAGAGATGAGAGGAACTATGGCTACACCTTC.

The chain recombines TRBV20-1 with TRBJ2-7; D ambiguous. This CDR3 is built from 14 residues. Looked up from germline, CDR1 is DFQATT and CDR2 is SNEGSKA (reference sequence). V lost 8 bases to trimming and J lost 3 bases, with 20 bases between them. CDR3 sequence (DNA): TGCAGTACAAGAGGAAGGCCGGGCAACTACGAGCAGTACTTC. Protein sequence: CSTRGRPGNYEQYF.

This clonotype was counted between two and nine times. The missing conserved phenylalanine or tryptophan at the end of this CDR3 makes a read error likely. The V call is TRBV29-1, the J call TRBJ2-7; the D gene is possibly TRBD1 (6 bases). Trimming took off 6 bases at V and 0 bases at J, with 12 bases between the two ends. There are 13 residues in the CDR3. The V gene's germline CDR1 is SQVTM and CDR2 ANQGSEA. CDR3 nucleotides: TGCAGCGTCTTGACAGGAAGCTCCTACGAGCAGTACCTC. Its translation: CSVLTGSSYEQYL.